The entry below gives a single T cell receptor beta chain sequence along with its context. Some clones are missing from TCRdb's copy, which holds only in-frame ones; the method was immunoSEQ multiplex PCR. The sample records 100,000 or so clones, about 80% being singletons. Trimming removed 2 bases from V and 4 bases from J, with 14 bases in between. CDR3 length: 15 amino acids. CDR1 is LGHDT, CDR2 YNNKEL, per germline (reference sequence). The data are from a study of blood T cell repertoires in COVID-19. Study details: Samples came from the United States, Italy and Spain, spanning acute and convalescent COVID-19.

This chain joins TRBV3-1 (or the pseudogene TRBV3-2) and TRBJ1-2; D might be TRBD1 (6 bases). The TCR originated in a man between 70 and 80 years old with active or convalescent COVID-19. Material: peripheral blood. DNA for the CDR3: TGTGCCAGCAGCCAATTATCAGGGGACGGCTATGGCTACACCTTC. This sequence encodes CASSQLSGDGYGYTF.